These 17 T cell receptor beta chains share one sample of origin, sequenced in a study of T-cell memory formation after mild COVID-19. TCRdb redid the calling of the 5' RACE reads with MiXCR, one entry per CDR3 protein. The repertoire has roughly 100,000 distinct CDR3 sequences, about an eighth of them found once; the top ten carry around 30%. Material for sequencing was PBMCs or a T cell subset sorted from them (not recorded which). These receptors were collected from an adult woman who had mild COVID-19 (a few samples of this study predate the infection). Cell type and time point are not known.

The table lists this clonotype with a few counts. This chain uses TRBV5-1 with TRBJ2-5, with 11 nucleotides matching TRBD2. CDR1 is SGHRS and CDR2 is YFSETQ in the germline V gene. The length of the CDR3 is 18 residues. The junction had 13 bases not matched to a gene; V was cut back by 4 bases and J by 2 bases. The CDR3 reads CASSPTQLAGGRQETQYF. The CDR3 bases are TGCGCCAGCAGCCCTACCCAGCTAGCGGGGGGCAGGCAAGAGACCCAGTACTTC.

The rearrangement links TRBV2 to TRBJ2-1; D is unclear. V dropped 8 bases and J dropped 4 bases, with 12 bases sitting between them. The length of the CDR3 is 13 residues. Germline values: CDR1 SNHLY, CDR2 FYNNEI. CDR3 nucleotides: TGTGCCAGCGATACAACCCTTTACAATGAGCAGTTCTTC. Translated, it gives CASDTTLYNEQFF.

V and J are TRBV4-2 and TRBJ2-7; no firm D call. Germline values: CDR1 LGHNA, CDR2 YNFKEQ. CDR3 length: 15 residues. Trimming took 2 bases from V and 5 from J, leaving 16 bases between them. CDR3 amino acids: CASSQLGSDPHEQYF. The CDR3 bases are TGTGCCAGCAGCCAATTGGGTTCGGATCCCCACGAGCAGTACTTC.

V and J are TRBV4-1 and TRBJ1-1; D is ambiguous. This CDR3 region has 14 residues. The V gene lost 0 bases and the J gene lost 2 bases, with 7 bases spanning the gap. CDR1 and CDR2 from the germline V gene are MGHRA and YSYEKL. The CDR3: CASSQDLANTEAFF. The CDR3 nucleotides read TGCGCCAGCAGCCAAGATTTGGCCAACACTGAAGCTTTCTTT.

This sequence joins TRBV12-3 or TRBV12-4 and TRBJ2-3; 8 bases align to TRBD2. This CDR3 is 15 amino acids long. The J segment lost 5 bases and the V segment lost 4 bases, leaving 8 bases of the junction unmatched. CDR3 loop: CASSSGGPRGDTQYF. The CDR3 DNA is TGTGCCAGCAGTTCGGGGGGGCCTCGGGGAGATACGCAGTATTTT.

The V and J genes are TRBV29-1 and TRBJ1-1; D is possibly TRBD1 (5 bases). The CDR3 is 15 amino acids. Germline V gene lookup returns CDR1 SQVTM and CDR2 ANQGSEA. V gave up 6 bases and J gave up 3 bases, with 20 bases separating them. CDR3 nucleotide sequence: TGCAGCGTCCGACAGACAGCCCTAGCGTACACTGAAGCTTTCTTT. Translation gives CSVRQTALAYTEAFF.

This clonotype was counted many times. The chain joins TRBV4-1 to TRBJ2-6; D unclear. The CDR3 is 14 amino acids. Trimming took 5 bases from V and 0 from J, leaving 5 bases between them. From germline, CDR1 is MGHRA and CDR2 YSYEKL. CDR3 sequence: CASSYSSGANVLTF. CDR3 coding DNA: TGCGCCAGCAGCTATAGCTCTGGGGCCAACGTCCTGACTTTC.

The rearrangement uses TRBV12-3 or TRBV12-4 and TRBJ2-5, with 8 positions matching TRBD2. V was clipped by 6 bases and J by 0 bases; unmatched bases: 9. The CDR3 spans 16 residues. For the CDR3, the DNA is TGTGCCAGCAGCCCAACTAGCGGAAATTACCAAGAGACCCAGTACTTC. Protein sequence: CASSPTSGNYQETQYF.

The chain combines TRBV12-3 or TRBV12-4 with TRBJ2-1; 8 bases line up with TRBD1. V lost 7 bases to trimming and J lost 1 base; unmatched junction nucleotides: 3. The CDR3 contains 14 residues. The CDR3 loop reads CASTRQGSYNEQFF. In DNA, the CDR3 is TGTGCCAGCACCCGACAGGGGTCCTACAATGAGCAGTTCTTC.

This clonotype has just a few counts. The V gene is TRBV12-3 or TRBV12-4, the J gene TRBJ2-5; D remains ambiguous. V was trimmed by 4 bases and J by 0 bases, leaving 9 bases between them. The CDR3 is 14 amino acids. Written as DNA, the CDR3 is TGTGCCAGCAGTTCTGGCGGACACCAAGAGACCCAGTACTTC. Translation gives CASSSGGHQETQYF.

A few counts support this clonotype. The V call is TRBV20-1, the J call TRBJ1-5, with D unresolved. V was cut by 0 bases and J by 2 bases, with 5 bases left in between. The CDR3 spans 13 residues. CDR1 is DFQATT, CDR2 SNEGSKA, per germline (reference sequence). The CDR3 DNA reads as TGCAGTGCTAGAGATCCTGGCAATCAGCCCCAGCATTTT. Translation gives CSARDPGNQPQHF.

This clonotype was detected only a few times. V and J are TRBV28 and TRBJ2-5, with 9 bases lining up with TRBD2. The germline CDR1 and CDR2 sequences are MDHEN and SYDVKM. With V trimmed by 2 bases and J by 0 bases, 13 bases remained unmatched. The CDR3 extends over 19 amino acids. The CDR3 DNA reads TGTGCCAGCAGTTTAATGGTTTTGCGGGAGGGCCCGTACCAAGAGACCCAGTACTTC. It specifies CASSLMVLREGPYQETQYF. The variable domain in full, completed from reference TRBV28 and TRBJ2-5, reads DVKVTQSSRYLVKRTGEKVFLECVQDMDHENMFWYRQDPGLGLRLIYFSYDVKMKEKGDIPEGYSVSREKKERFSLILESASTNQTSMYLCASSLMVLREGPYQETQYFGPGTRLLVL.

In this sample, this clonotype turned up a few times. This chain uses TRBV27 with TRBJ1-1; D might be TRBD1 (6 bases). This CDR3 has 16 amino acids. Trimming left V 2 bases short and J 3 bases short, with 16 bases between. Germline values: CDR1 MNHEY, CDR2 SMNVEV (reference sequence). CDR3 DNA sequence: TGTGCCAGCAGTTTACGATCGCCAGGGGCCGACACTGAAGCTTTCTTT. Amino acids: CASSLRSPGADTEAFF.

The chain employs TRBV21-1 and TRBJ2-7; the table's D call, TRBD1, has no DNA check behind it. TRBV21-1 is deemed a pseudogene. The CDR3 spans 14 residues. The CDR3 loop reads CAIRRGGPVDEQYF. In nucleotides, the CDR3 is TGTGCCATCCGAAGGGGGGGGCCAGTAGACGAGCAGTACTTC.

This clonotype was counted between two and nine times. The genes are TRBV5-5 and TRBJ2-6, with a tentative D call TRBD2 (6 bases). V lost 4 bases and J 1 base, leaving 12 bases between the germline ends. The CDR3 loop spans 16 amino acids. Germline values: CDR1 SGHKS, CDR2 YYEKEE (reference sequence). CDR3 sequence (DNA): TGTGCCAGCAGCGAAGCGGAGGGGTCTGGGGCCAACGTCCTGACTTTC. Its protein is CASSEAEGSGANVLTF.

This chain uses TRBV5-1 with TRBJ1-3, with D tentatively TRBD1 (5 bases). V gave up 5 bases and J gave up 3 bases, with 15 bases separating them. This CDR3 contains 15 residues. Germline CDR1 SGHRS, CDR2 YFSETQ. The CDR3 DNA follows: TGCGCCAGCAGTAGTGGGGGTATGGATGGAAACACCATATATTTT. Its translation: CASSSGGMDGNTIYF.

Ten or more counts support this clonotype. The chain joins TRBV6-5 to TRBJ2-1; TRBD2 is a possible D gene (5 bases). The V end was cut by 10 bases, the J end by 6 bases, with 10 bases between. This CDR3 comprises 11 residues. Germline values: CDR1 MNHEY, CDR2 SVGAGI. CDR3 in amino acids: CAIEEGNEQFF. In nucleotides, the CDR3 is TGTGCCATAGAAGAGGGCAATGAGCAGTTCTTC.